These 15 T cell receptor beta chains share one sample of origin, sequenced in a study of shared clonotypes between healthy human individuals. Method: immunoSEQ multiplex PCR; TCRdb's copy keeps in-frame clones and lacks some. The table shows roughly 1,500,000 clones, with roughly 98.5% occurring only once. The sequenced sample consisted of naive CD4+ T cells sorted from blood. As for subset: CD45RA+ positively selected. These receptor sequences come from a man aged 30 to 39 in good health.

This sequence joins TRBV18 and TRBJ1-2; D unclear. Trimming took 0 bases from V and 9 from J, leaving 11 bases between them. Germline V gene data show CDR1 as KGHSH and CDR2 as LQKENI. The CDR3 length is 13 residues. The CDR3 DNA follows: TGTGCCAGCTCACCACCGGATCTGGGTAGCTACACCTTC. This sequence encodes CASSPPDLGSYTF.

This chain connects TRBV4-3 to TRBJ1-1; D remains unclear. V lost 4 bases, J lost 1 base, and 7 bases lay in between. CDR1 and CDR2 from the germline V gene are LGHNA and YSLEER. The CDR3 is 13 residues long. As DNA, the CDR3 is TGCGCCAGCAGCCGGGGAGGGAACACTGAAGCTTTCTTT. Its protein is CASSRGGNTEAFF.

The CDR3 loop reads CASSPSRDTGELFF. In DNA form, the CDR3 reads TGTGCCAGCAGCCCTAGCCGGGACACCGGGGAGCTGTTTTTT. The chain carries TRBV7-3 and TRBJ2-2, with D possibly TRBD2 on 5 matching bases. This CDR3 has 14 amino acids. Trimming cost V 5 bases and J 3 bases, with 10 bases left between them. The germline gives CDR1 SGHTA, CDR2 FQGTGA.

In DNA form, the CDR3 reads TGCAGCGCCGGTCCCCTTTTGGCCGGAAAACTGTTTTTT. This translates into CSAGPLLAGKLFF. The chain has TRBV29-1 and TRBJ1-4; no clear D gene. Germline loops: CDR1 SQVTM, CDR2 ANQGSEA. Deletions cut 7 bases from V and 10 bases from J, with 19 bases between. CDR3 size: 13 residues.

The rearrangement links TRBV15 to TRBJ2-3; TRBD2 might be the D (6 bases). The V end lost 3 bases, the J end lost 1 base, and 14 bases lay between the germline ends. Germline loops: CDR1 LNHNV, CDR2 YYDKDF (reference sequence). The CDR3 is made up of 16 amino acids. The CDR3, as DNA: TGTGCCACCAGCAGTCTAGCGCTCCTTGGCACAGATACGCAGTATTTT. The encoded protein is CATSSLALLGTDTQYF.

V usage is TRBV19 and J usage is TRBJ1-5; TRBD1 is a possible D gene (5 bases). Germline V gives CDR1 LNHDA, CDR2 SQIVND (reference sequence). Trimming took off 3 bases at V and 12 bases at J, with 9 bases between the two ends. This CDR3 is 11 amino acids long. This CDR3 reads CASSIRGDQHF. CDR3 coding DNA: TGTGCCAGTAGTATCCGGGGCGACCAGCATTTT.

V usage is TRBV11-2 and J usage is TRBJ2-7; D gene unclear. Looked up from germline, CDR1 is SGHAT and CDR2 is FQNNGV. Trimming pared 1 base from V and 5 bases from J, leaving 15 bases between. The CDR3 sequence is 15 residues long. The DNA for the CDR3 is TGTGCCAGCAGCTTAGCAGGCCAACTCTCTAACGAGCAGTACTTC. It codes for CASSLAGQLSNEQYF.

V gene TRBV15 combines with J gene TRBJ1-2; D might be TRBD1 (6 bases). The ends were cut back, 0 bases at V and 4 bases at J, with 12 bases in the middle. The CDR3 contains 15 residues. The germline V gene has CDR1 LNHNV and CDR2 YYDKDF (reference sequence). The CDR3 spells CATSRDKGGSYGYTF. The CDR3 nucleotides read TGTGCCACCAGCAGAGATAAGGGGGGGTCCTATGGCTACACCTTC.

The chain employs TRBV5-4 and TRBJ2-7; 11 bases map to TRBD1. The CDR3 is made up of 14 amino acids. Trimming took 3 bases from V and 6 from J; bases not matched to a gene: 5. Germline CDR1 reads SGHNT; CDR2 reads YYREEE (reference sequence). The CDR3 sequence: CASSYRDRGVEQYF. The CDR3 DNA reads TGTGCCAGCAGCTACCGGGACAGGGGGGTCGAGCAGTACTTC.

The rearrangement joins TRBV18 to TRBJ2-4, with 13 bases that match TRBD2. Germline V CDR1 and CDR2: KGHSH, LQKENI. The J segment lost 7 bases and the V segment lost 0 bases, leaving 3 bases of the junction unmatched. CDR3 size: 16 residues. CDR3 amino acids: CASSPPLLAGGNIQYF. The CDR3 nucleotides read TGTGCCAGCTCACCACCATTACTAGCGGGAGGGAACATTCAGTACTTC.

For this clone: A junction boundary mismatches the germline segment, possibly from a read error. This chain connects TRBV6-6 to TRBJ1-5; TRBD1 might be the D (6 bases). The CDR3 sequence is 14 residues long. The germline V gene has CDR1 MNHNY and CDR2 SVGAGI (reference sequence). The CDR3 loop is CASTYRDSNQPQHF. CDR3 nucleotide sequence: TGTGCCAGCACTTACAGGGATAGCAATCAGCCCCAGCATTTT.

The V call is TRBV18, the J call TRBJ2-7; D call uncertain. From germline, CDR1 is KGHSH and CDR2 LQKENI. V lost 3 bases and J 3 bases, leaving 18 bases between the germline ends. The CDR3 extends over 16 amino acids. The CDR3 loop is CASSPFQRSSDYEQYF. In nucleotides, the CDR3 is TGTGCCAGCTCACCTTTCCAGAGATCGTCCGACTACGAGCAGTACTTC.

This chain uses TRBV11-3 with TRBJ2-1; D possibly corresponds to TRBD2 (5 bases). Per germline, CDR1 SGHNT and CDR2 YENEEA. V lost 5 bases to trimming and J lost 2 bases, with 16 bases between them. CDR3 length equals 16 residues. In DNA form, the CDR3 reads TGTGCCAGCAGCCCCTCCGGGGAGAAGGCCTACAATGAGCAGTTCTTC. Encoded protein: CASSPSGEKAYNEQFF.

This clone appeared once. The chain couples TRBV15 to TRBJ1-5; 7 bases agree with TRBD1. Germline V CDR1 and CDR2: LNHNV, YYDKDF (reference sequence). V shed 2 bases and J 7 bases; nucleotides not matched to a gene: 14. The CDR3 consists of 17 residues. This CDR3 reads CATSRFRRGQVAQPQHF. In DNA form, the CDR3 reads TGTGCCACCAGCAGATTTAGACGAGGACAGGTGGCCCAGCCCCAGCATTTT.

The CDR3 sequence: CASKDRGRIQPQHF. CDR3 bases: TGTGCCAGCAAGGACAGGGGGCGAATTCAGCCCCAGCATTTT. The chain carries TRBV2 and TRBJ1-5; 11 bases match TRBD1. The CDR3 spans 14 residues. Germline assignment: CDR1 SNHLY and CDR2 FYNNEI. V was pared by 7 bases and J by 6 bases, with 5 bases of the junction left unmatched.